This section outlines one T cell receptor (beta chain) sequence together with its context. The germline gives CDR1 LGHNA, CDR2 YSLEER. There are 15 residues in the CDR3. V lost 0 bases and J 0 bases, leaving 8 bases between the germline ends. The sample comes from a study of blood T cell repertoires in COVID-19. Study summary: Whether acute or convalescent, the COVID-19 samples came from the United States, Italy and Spain. PBMCs, B-cell-depleted T cells, or T cells were the source of the cDNA or gDNA that made up the material.

Original processing notes: Reference gene primer amplification yielded estimated nucleated cell counts. Only in-frame clones appear in the TCRdb table, and some are missing; sequencing was by immunoSEQ multiplex PCR. That table gives V, J and clone size, and the DNA gave D and trimming. The table has more than 50,000 clones, more than 80% seen once; the top ten hold roughly 14%. The TCR originated in a human donor with active COVID-19. The donor label of this sample is uncertain. The rearrangement links TRBV4-3 to TRBJ1-1, with D unresolved. The sequenced material came from peripheral blood. CDR3 nucleotides: TGCGCCAGCAGCCAAGACGGACTCATGAACACTGAAGCTTTCTTT. It translates to CASSQDGLMNTEAFF.